This TCR beta chain was documented in a study of cytomegalovirus exposure and HLA in healthy donors. In germline, CDR1 is LNHDA, CDR2 SQIVND (reference sequence). This CDR3 comprises 17 residues. Turning to this clone: Its specificity is unknown.

Study-wide findings and caveats: Across donors, sequencing depth was assumed by presence/absence analyses to be roughly uniform.

PCR primers comprised 60 Vbeta and 13 Jbeta primers. TCRdb keeps only in-frame clones here, not all; method: immunoSEQ multiplex PCR. The table includes about 120,000 clones, about 8.6% detected once. This TCR was recovered from a woman aged 40 to 50 in good health and CMV-seropositive. V gene TRBV19 combines with J gene TRBJ2-5; D might be TRBD2 (7 bases). The DNA end lines up better with TRBJ2-7; the J call may be wrong. Sequencing input: PBMCs. CDR3 nucleotides: TGTGCCAGTAGTATAGGCCCTGGGAGGGGGAAGAACTACGAGCAGTACTTC. Protein product: CASSIGPGRGKNYEQYF.